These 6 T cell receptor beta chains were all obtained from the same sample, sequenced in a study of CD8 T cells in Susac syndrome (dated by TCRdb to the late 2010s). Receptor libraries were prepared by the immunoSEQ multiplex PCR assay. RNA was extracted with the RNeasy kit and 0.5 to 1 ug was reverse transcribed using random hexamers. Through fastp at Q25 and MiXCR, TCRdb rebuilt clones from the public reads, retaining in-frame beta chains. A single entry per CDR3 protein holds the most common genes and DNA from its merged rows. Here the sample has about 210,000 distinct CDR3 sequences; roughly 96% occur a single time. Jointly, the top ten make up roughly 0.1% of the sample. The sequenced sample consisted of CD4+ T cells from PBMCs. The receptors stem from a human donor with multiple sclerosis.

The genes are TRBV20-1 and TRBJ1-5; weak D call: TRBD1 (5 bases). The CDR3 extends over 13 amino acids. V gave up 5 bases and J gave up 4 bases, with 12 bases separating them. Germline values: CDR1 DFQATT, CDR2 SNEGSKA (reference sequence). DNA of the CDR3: TGCAGTGCTGCGCTCCAGGGAAATCAGCCCCAGCATTTT. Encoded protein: CSAALQGNQPQHF.

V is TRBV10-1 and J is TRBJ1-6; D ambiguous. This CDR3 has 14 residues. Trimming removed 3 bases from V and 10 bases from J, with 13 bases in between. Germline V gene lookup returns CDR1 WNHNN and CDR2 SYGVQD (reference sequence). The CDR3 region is CASSDQGKGSPLHF. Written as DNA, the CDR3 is TGCGCCAGCAGTGATCAAGGGAAAGGATCACCCCTCCACTTT.

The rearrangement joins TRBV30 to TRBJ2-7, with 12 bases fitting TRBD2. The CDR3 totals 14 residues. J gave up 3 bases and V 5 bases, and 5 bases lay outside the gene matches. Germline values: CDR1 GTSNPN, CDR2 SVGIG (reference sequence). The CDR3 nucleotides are TGTGCCTGGGCCGGGACTAGCGGGTACTACGAGCAGTACTTC. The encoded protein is CAWAGTSGYYEQYF.

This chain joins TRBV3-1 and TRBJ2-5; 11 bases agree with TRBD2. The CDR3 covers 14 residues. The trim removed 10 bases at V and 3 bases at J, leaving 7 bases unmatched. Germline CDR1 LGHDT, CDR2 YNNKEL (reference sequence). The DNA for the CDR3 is TGTGCCACCAGGTCGGGACTAGCGGAAGAGACCCAGTACTTC. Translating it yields CATRSGLAEETQYF.

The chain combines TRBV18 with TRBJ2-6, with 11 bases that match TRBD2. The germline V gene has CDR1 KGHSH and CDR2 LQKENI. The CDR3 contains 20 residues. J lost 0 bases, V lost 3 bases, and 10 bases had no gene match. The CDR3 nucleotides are TGTGCCAGCTCACCCGTAGACCTAGCGGGAGGACCCTCTGGGGCCAACGTCCTGACTTTC. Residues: CASSPVDLAGGPSGANVLTF.

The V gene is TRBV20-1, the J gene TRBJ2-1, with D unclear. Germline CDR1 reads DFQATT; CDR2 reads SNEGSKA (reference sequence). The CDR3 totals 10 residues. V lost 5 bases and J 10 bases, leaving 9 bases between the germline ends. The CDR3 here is CSAEDTEQFF. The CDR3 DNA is TGCAGTGCTGAAGACACGGAGCAGTTCTTC.